These 11 T cell receptor beta chains were sequenced from one sample in a study of CD8+CD57+ T cells in acquired aplastic anemia. Investigators profiled TCR beta VDJ and CDR3 from genomic DNA template. TCRdb called the reads again in MiXCR, with one record for every CDR3 protein. Among about 180,000 distinct CDR3 sequences, 45% to 55% were seen once, and the ten largest hold about 1.2%. Patients picked for sequencing had shown CD8+CD57+ cell expansion detected by flow cytometry. Source material: sorted CD4+, CD8+, or CD8+CD57+ T cells (not recorded which) from PBMCs. These receptors all come from a human donor with aplastic anemia.

This clonotype appeared once. This CDR3 is missing its conserved last phenylalanine or tryptophan, likely due to a read error. The chain has TRBV10-1 and TRBJ1-1; D unclear. CDR1 WNHNN and CDR2 SYGVQD come from the germline V gene (reference sequence). V lost 3 bases to trimming and J lost 2 bases, with 10 bases between them. This CDR3 spans 14 amino acids. In DNA form, the CDR3 reads TGCGCCAGCAGTGATGGAGGCACTAACACTGAAGCTTTCCTT. It encodes CASSDGGTNTEAFL.

For the CDR3, the DNA is TGCAGTGCTAGACGGGGGCCCGGGGGGACCCAGTACTTC. Encoded protein: CSARRGPGGTQYF. This chain connects TRBV20-1 to TRBJ2-5; D assignment may be TRBD1 or TRBD2 (6 bases each). Germline loops: CDR1 DFQATT, CDR2 SNEGSKA (reference sequence). The V and J ends lost 2 bases and 7 bases respectively, with 14 bases between them. The CDR3 length is 13 residues.

This clonotype showed up many times. This chain connects TRBV20-1 to TRBJ2-3; 8 nucleotides match TRBD2. V was pared by 5 bases and J by 5 bases, with 12 bases of the junction left unmatched. The CDR3 consists of 15 residues. Germline loops: CDR1 DFQATT, CDR2 SNEGSKA (reference sequence). The CDR3 DNA reads as TGCAGTGCTGCCGGTTTGGATAGCGGGGTAGATACGCAGTATTTT. This gives the protein CSAAGLDSGVDTQYF.

The rearrangement uses TRBV5-1 and TRBJ1-6; 8 positions agree with TRBD1. After removal of 1 base from V and 10 bases from J, the junction contained 7 bases not matched to a gene. Germline CDR1 and CDR2: SGHRS and YFSETQ. This CDR3 has 15 amino acids. The CDR3 DNA follows: TGCGCCAGCAGCTTGTCAGGGACAGGTCGCTCACCCCTCCACTTT. Residues: CASSLSGTGRSPLHF.

Comment on this clonotype: A much larger clone lies one base from this, so it may be a read error. The chain recombines TRBV7-3 with TRBJ1-3, with D perhaps TRBD1 (6 bases). The CDR3 has 15 residues. CDR1 and CDR2 from the germline V gene are SGHTA and FQGTGA. CDR3 in DNA: TGTACCAGCAGCGCCCGGACAGACTCTGGAAACACCATATATTTT. As protein: CTSSARTDSGNTIYF.

As regards this clonotype: Just one base apart from a much larger clone, this may be a read error. Because the CDR3 is missing its conserved closing phenylalanine or tryptophan, this is likely a read error. The V call is TRBV3-1, the J call TRBJ1-1; 7 bases match TRBD1. The CDR3 has 14 amino acids. Germline V gene lookup returns CDR1 LGHDT and CDR2 YNNKEL (reference sequence). Losses at the gene ends were 3 bases for V and 1 base for J; bases not matched to a gene: 2. CDR3 sequence reads: CASSHGQANTEAFL. CDR3 bases: TGTGCCAGCAGCCACGGACAGGCGAACACTGAAGCTTTCCTT.

There are many counts of this clonotype. J is TRBJ2-7 and V is TRBV11-2; perhaps TRBD2 as D (6 bases). The V gene's germline CDR1 is SGHAT and CDR2 FQNNGV. Deletions cut 5 bases from V and 9 bases from J, with 17 bases between. The CDR3 spans 13 residues. The CDR3 region has the DNA TGTGCCAGCAGCCCCGGTGGGGGAGCGGGGCAGTACTTC. Translated: CASSPGGGAGQYF.

This clonotype has at least ten counts. The V and J genes are TRBV10-3 and TRBJ1-6; weak D call: TRBD1 (5 bases). The CDR3 sequence is 16 residues long. The germline V gene encodes CDR1 ENHRY and CDR2 SYGVKD. Trimming removed 2 bases from V and 1 base from J, with 9 bases in between. The CDR3 region has the DNA TGTGCCATCAGTGAGCCCGGGGCTTCCTATAATTCACCCCTCCACTTT. Translating gives CAISEPGASYNSPLHF.

The rearrangement uses TRBV24-1 and TRBJ2-1, with 8 positions matching TRBD2. CDR1 is KGHDR and CDR2 is SFDVKD in the germline V gene. Unmatched junction bases numbered 14, after V lost 4 bases and J lost 7 bases. This CDR3 is 17 amino acids long. CDR3 coding DNA: TGTGCCACCAGTGAACACAAAGCGGGAGCACGCTTGAATGAGCAGTTCTTC. As protein: CATSEHKAGARLNEQFF.

The genes are TRBV20-1 and TRBJ2-7; possibly TRBD1 for D (5 bases). CDR1 is DFQATT and CDR2 is SNEGSKA in the germline V gene (reference sequence). The CDR3 consists of 15 residues. V shed 0 bases and J shed 5 bases, with 17 bases lying between them. The CDR3 DNA sequence: TGCAGTGCTAGAGATTATGCTAAGCTAGGGGACGAGCAGTACTTC. Its protein product is CSARDYAKLGDEQYF.

This clonotype was seen repeatedly, ten times or more. The chain couples TRBV7-9 to TRBJ1-1, with D hard to call. V lost 5 bases, J lost 2 bases, and 9 bases lay in between. The CDR3 length is 13 residues. Germline loops: CDR1 SEHNR, CDR2 FQNEAQ (reference sequence). Here the CDR3 reads CASSTVGNTEAFF. In DNA form, the CDR3 reads TGTGCCAGCAGCACCGTTGGAAACACTGAAGCTTTCTTT. Using reference TRBV7-9 and TRBJ1-1 for the parts outside the CDR3, the full variable domain is DTGVSQNPRHKITKRGQNVTFRCDPISEHNRLYWYRQTLGQGPEFLTYFQNEAQLEKSRLLSDRFSAERPKGSFSTLEIQRTEQGDSAMYLCASSTVGNTEAFFGQGTRLTVV.